Listed below are T cell receptor beta chains from one sample, sequenced in a study of identical twins. TCRdb reprocessed the 5' RACE reads with MiXCR, giving one entry per CDR3 protein. This table holds 700,000 or so distinct CDR3 sequences, less than 10% found once. The data were also submitted as part of a second study, on yellow fever vaccine responses in identical twins.

The sequencing input was PBMCs. The receptors were gathered from a woman aged 18-30 years in good health. CDR3s include the opening cysteine and the closing phenylalanine or tryptophan. Each record gives: J gene, clone size, V gene, D gene, CDR3 protein, CDR3 DNA. The D gene is left open where the match is weak. Expanded clones are given a class, and other clones once, few, many or no size at all.

TRBJ2-7 | few | TRBV29-1 | - | CSVEESGIYEQYF | TGCAGCGTTGAAGAGAGTGGAATCTACGAGCAGTACTTC
TRBJ2-4 | - | TRBV28 | - | CASSFPMDIQYF | TGTGCCAGCAGTTTTCCTATGGACATTCAGTACTTC
TRBJ2-1 | many | TRBV7-9 | TRBD2 | CASSPRLAEYNEQFF | TGTGCCAGCAGCCCCCGGCTAGCGGAGTACAATGAGCAGTTCTTC
TRBJ2-5 | - | TRBV28 | - | CASSFPSGVRQETQYF | TGTGCCAGCAGTTTTCCGTCGGGAGTTCGGCAAGAGACCCAGTACTTC
TRBJ2-5 | - | TRBV7-9 | - | CASSLGPRLVETQYF | TGTGCCAGCAGCTTAGGTCCGCGGCTTGTGGAGACCCAGTACTTC
TRBJ2-7 | - | TRBV28 | - | CASSGTIDEQYF | TGTGCCAGCAGCGGGACAATCGACGAGCAGTACTTC
TRBJ2-1 | - | TRBV10-3 | TRBD2 | CAISLLAGNNEQFF | TGTGCCATCAGCCTACTAGCGGGAAACAATGAGCAGTTCTTC
TRBJ2-3 | many | TRBV24-1 | - | CATKGMQWTDTQYF | TGTGCCACCAAAGGTATGCAGTGGACAGATACGCAGTATTTT
TRBJ2-1 | - | TRBV28 | - | CASSSPLLGQFF | TGTGCCAGCAGTTCCCCACTGCTTGGGCAGTTCTTC
TRBJ2-2 | - | TRBV9 | - | CASSVLVSPGELFF | TGTGCCAGCAGCGTATTAGTTTCCCCCGGGGAGCTGTTTTTT
TRBJ2-3 | many | TRBV5-1 | - | CASRGGDSTDTQYF | TGCGCCAGCAGGGGCGGGGACAGCACAGATACGCAGTATTTT
TRBJ1-1 | many | TRBV29-1 | - | CSVDEGMVEAFF | TGCAGCGTTGATGAGGGGATGGTGGAAGCTTTCTTT
TRBJ1-6 | many | TRBV6-1 | TRBD1 | CASFELDRGLNSPLHF | TGTGCCAGCTTCGAGCTGGACAGGGGTTTGAATTCACCCCTCCACTTT
TRBJ2-1 | - | TRBV15 | TRBD2 | CATSRGREGWDNEQFF | TGTGCCACCAGCAGAGGTCGGGAGGGGTGGGACAATGAGCAGTTCTTC
TRBJ2-3 | - | TRBV6-5 | TRBD2 | CASSYGTSGFTDTQYF | TGTGCCAGCAGTTACGGGACTAGCGGATTTACAGATACGCAGTATTTT
TRBJ2-7 | - | TRBV11-2 | - | CASSPWDMKTYEQYF | TGTGCCAGCAGCCCCTGGGACATGAAAACCTACGAGCAGTACTTC
TRBJ2-3 | many | TRBV20-1 | TRBD2 | CSARAVAGVDTQYF | TGCAGTGCTAGAGCTGTAGCGGGGGTAGATACGCAGTATTTT
TRBJ1-1 | few | TRBV19 | TRBD1 | CATADRAVWEAFF | TGTGCCACCGCCGACAGGGCCGTTTGGGAAGCTTTCTTT
TRBJ2-2 | few | TRBV7-7 | TRBD1 | CASSRQGITGELFF | TGTGCTAGCAGCCGACAGGGAATCACCGGGGAGCTGTTTTTT
TRBJ2-1 | few | TRBV4-3 | TRBD1 | CASSQEGTGPGNEQFF | TGCGCCAGCAGCCAAGAGGGGACAGGGCCAGGGAATGAGCAGTTCTTC
TRBJ1-6 | many | TRBV28 | TRBD1 | CASSFHEGQGNSPLHF | TGTGCCAGCAGTTTCCACGAAGGACAGGGTAATTCACCCCTCCACTTT
TRBJ2-7 | many | TRBV5-4 | TRBD1 | CASSLPGQGAYEQYF | TGTGCCAGCAGCCTACCGGGACAGGGAGCCTACGAGCAGTACTTC
TRBJ1-5 | few | TRBV6-1 | - | CASTSGLGNQPQHF | TGTGCCAGCACCTCAGGGCTGGGAAATCAGCCCCAGCATTTT
TRBJ2-1 | many | TRBV7-9 | - | CASSFLEVGADEQFF | TGTGCCAGCAGCTTCCTGGAGGTAGGGGCCGATGAGCAGTTCTTC
TRBJ2-7 | many | TRBV29-1 | TRBD1 | CSAVNPGQGAWNEQYF | TGCAGCGCGGTGAACCCGGGACAGGGGGCTTGGAACGAGCAGTACTTC
TRBJ2-1 | few | TRBV4-3 | - | CASSQDRVDYNEQFF | TGCGCCAGCAGCCAAGATAGGGTGGACTACAATGAGCAGTTCTTC
TRBJ2-7 | many | TRBV5-1 | TRBD1 | CASSLAGTGAYEQYF | TGCGCCAGCAGCTTGGCCGGGACAGGGGCCTACGAGCAGTACTTC
TRBJ1-1 | few | TRBV7-9 | - | CASSSPPGNTEAFF | TGTGCCAGCAGCTCGCCGCCAGGGAACACTGAAGCTTTCTTT
TRBJ1-5 | many | TRBV3-1 | - | CASSRSDQPQHF | TGTGCCAGCAGTCGGTCCGATCAGCCCCAGCATTTT
TRBJ2-1 | - | TRBV6-5 | - | CASSYAVGEQFF | TGTGCCAGCAGTTACGCGGTAGGGGAGCAGTTCTTC
TRBJ2-7 | few | TRBV12-3/TRBV12-4 | - | CASSSGDIISYEQYF | TGTGCCAGCAGTTCAGGAGACATTATCTCCTACGAGCAGTACTTC
TRBJ2-1 | - | TRBV6-5 | - | CASSYRERYNEQFF | TGTGCCAGCAGCTACCGTGAGCGGTACAATGAGCAGTTCTTC
TRBJ2-3 | - | TRBV10-3 | - | CAISEYGSTSTDTQYF | TGTGCCATCAGTGAGTACGGCAGCACCAGCACAGATACGCAGTATTTT
TRBJ2-3 | many | TRBV20-1 | - | CSAREMGTDTQYF | TGCAGTGCTAGAGAGATGGGGACAGATACGCAGTATTTT
TRBJ2-2 | few | TRBV29-1 | - | CSVPGQNTGELFF | TGCAGCGTCCCGGGACAGAACACCGGGGAGCTGTTTTTT
TRBJ2-1 | - | TRBV7-2 | - | CASRLGTWDEQFF | TGTGCCAGCAGATTAGGGACTTGGGATGAGCAGTTCTTC
TRBJ2-7 | few | TRBV7-9 | - | CASSFFGTPYEQYF | TGTGCCAGCAGCTTCTTCGGGACCCCCTACGAGCAGTACTTC